One sample yielded the 8 T cell receptor beta chains listed below, sequenced in a study of blood T cell repertoires in COVID-19. Clones were read by immunoSEQ multiplex PCR, and TCRdb kept only the in-frame ones, dropping some. The profile shows 200,000 to 300,000 clones, 75% to 90% of them singletons. The material sequenced was PBMCs or T cells enriched from blood (not recorded which). The source is a woman aged 40 to 55 who had been exposed to COVID-19.

V is TRBV12-5 and J is TRBJ1-2; TRBD1 might be the D (5 bases). Germline V lookup: CDR1 LGHNT, CDR2 FRNRAP. With 5 bases removed from V and 6 bases from J, the gap between germline ends came to 16 bases. CDR3 length: 14 amino acids. The CDR3 is CASGLEQATNGYTF. The CDR3 DNA reads as TGTGCTAGTGGTCTTGAACAGGCCACGAATGGCTACACCTTC.

The chain combines TRBV4-3 with TRBJ2-3; 7 positions agree with TRBD2. V trimming: 3 bases; J trimming: 6 bases; junction bases outside the gene matches: 6. This CDR3 contains 14 residues. CDR1 is LGHNA, CDR2 YSLEER, per germline. The CDR3, as DNA: TGCGCCAGCAGCCACGGCGGGAGTCGTGATACGCAGTATTTT. Protein sequence: CASSHGGSRDTQYF.

This clone turned up a few times. This chain connects TRBV7-7 to TRBJ2-5; 9 bases are shared with TRBD1. This CDR3 is built from 15 residues. The V gene's germline CDR1 is SSHAT and CDR2 FNYEAQ (reference sequence). The junction had 3 bases not matched to a gene; V was cut back by 3 bases and J by 1 base. The CDR3 sequence: CASSFSTGGQETQYF. The CDR3 DNA follows: TGTGCCAGCAGCTTCTCGACAGGGGGCCAAGAGACCCAGTACTTC.

J is TRBJ2-1 and V is TRBV7-2; no firm D call. CDR1 is SGHTA, CDR2 FQGNSA, per germline. V lost 1 base and J lost 9, with 10 bases in between. CDR3 size: 13 residues. CDR3 coding DNA: TGTGCCAGCAGCTTAGGTAGTCGCCGTGAGCAGTTCTTC. It encodes CASSLGSRREQFF.

This chain connects TRBV4-1 to TRBJ2-3, with D possibly matching TRBD2 (5 bases). The CDR3 covers 15 residues. V dropped 3 bases and J dropped 6 bases, with 16 bases sitting between them. Germline lookup yields CDR1 MGHRA and CDR2 YSYEKL. CDR3 sequence reads: CASSHKKRTADTQYF. CDR3 coding DNA: TGCGCCAGCAGCCACAAGAAGCGGACGGCGGATACGCAGTATTTT.

DNA for the CDR3: TGTGCCAGTAGTATAGGACAGACATTGGGCAATCAGCCCCAGCATTTT. Translated, it gives CASSIGQTLGNQPQHF. V is TRBV19 and J is TRBJ1-5; maybe TRBD1 (5 bases). Trimming cost V 1 base and J 2 bases, with 12 bases left between them. The CDR3 has 16 residues. Germline V gene data show CDR1 as LNHDA and CDR2 as SQIVND (reference sequence).

This chain connects TRBV4-1 to TRBJ1-2; 7 nucleotides line up with TRBD1. This CDR3 contains 19 residues. Germline-derived CDR1 and CDR2 are MGHRA and YSYEKL. With V trimmed by 0 bases and J by 6 bases, 19 bases remained unmatched. The CDR3 reads CASSQDRETGPSLVDGYTF. The CDR3 DNA sequence: TGCGCCAGCAGCCAAGATAGGGAGACAGGGCCCTCTTTAGTCGATGGCTACACCTTC.

V is TRBV7-3 and J is TRBJ2-3, with TRBD1 matching over 9 bases. Trimming cost V 4 bases and J 0 bases; bases outside gene matches: 2. The CDR3 runs to 15 residues. Looked up from germline, CDR1 is SGHTA and CDR2 is FQGTGA. The CDR3 DNA is TGTGCCAGCAGCTCGACAGGGGGTAGCACAGATACGCAGTATTTT. This gives the protein CASSSTGGSTDTQYF.